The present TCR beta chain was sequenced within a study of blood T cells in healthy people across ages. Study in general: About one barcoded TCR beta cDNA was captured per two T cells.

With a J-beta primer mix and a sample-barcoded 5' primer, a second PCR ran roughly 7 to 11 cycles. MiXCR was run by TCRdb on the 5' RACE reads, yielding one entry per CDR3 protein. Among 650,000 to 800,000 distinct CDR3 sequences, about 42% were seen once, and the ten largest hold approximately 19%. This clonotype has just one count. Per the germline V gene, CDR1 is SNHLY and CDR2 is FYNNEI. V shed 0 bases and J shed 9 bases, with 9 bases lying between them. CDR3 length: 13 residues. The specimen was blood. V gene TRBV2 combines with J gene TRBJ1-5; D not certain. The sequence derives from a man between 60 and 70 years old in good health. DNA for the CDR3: TGTGCCAGCAGTGAAGCCGAAGAAAGGCCCCAGCATTTT. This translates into CASSEAEERPQHF.